This paragraph reports one TCR beta chain. Its antigen is unidentified. Clones were sequenced by immunoSEQ multiplex PCR, and TCRdb holds only the in-frame ones, with some missing. Of tens of thousands of clones in the sample, over 75% were seen once. This sample was taken from a study of a mutant IDH1 vaccine in newly diagnosed glioma. Sample time point: week 5, during vaccination. Each dose delivered 300 ug of mutant IDH1 20-mer peptide subcutaneously with imiquimod. This clonotype originated in a woman aged 45-60 years with glioma. This sample comprised PBMCs, obtained from a glioma patient whose treatment included an IDH1 peptide vaccine.

The CDR3 nucleotides read TGTGCCAGCAGTGACCCGCCCCTCCACTTT. Protein product: CASSDPPLHF. J is TRBJ1-6 and V is TRBV6-1; D gene uncertain. V lost 3 bases to trimming and J lost 13 bases, with 4 bases between them. Germline values: CDR1 MNHNS, CDR2 SASEGT. This CDR3 spans 10 amino acids.